The rows below give T cell receptor beta chains drawn from one sample of a study of cytomegalovirus exposure and HLA in healthy donors. Using immunoSEQ multiplex PCR, the repertoire was profiled, and TCRdb retains in-frame clones only, with some absent. The sample lists 99,000 or so clones; 65% to 80% were seen once. Sequenced input: PBMCs. Receptor source: a man between 60 and 70 years old in good health and CMV-seropositive. CDR3s include the opening cysteine and the closing phenylalanine or tryptophan. Each record gives: V gene, clone size, J gene, D gene, CDR3 protein, CDR3 DNA. The D gene is left open where the match is weak. Expanded clones are given a class, and other clones once, few, many or no size at all.

TRBV30	-	TRBJ1-1	TRBD1	CAWRTGGVGSAVRAFF	TGTGCCTGGCGGACAGGGGGCGTGGGGTCGGCGGTCCGGGCTTTCTTT
TRBV5-1	once	TRBJ2-5	-	CASSLSGLDYQETQYF	TGCGCCAGCAGCTTGTCCGGTCTCGATTACCAAGAGACCCAGTACTTC
TRBV5-4	-	TRBJ1-2	-	CASSPPRGYGYTF	TGTGCCAGCAGCCCCCCAAGGGGGTATGGCTACACCTTC
TRBV18	-	TRBJ2-2	TRBD1	CASSPAQGAGELFF	TGTGCCAGCTCACCCGCTCAGGGGGCCGGGGAGCTGTTTTTT
TRBV6-5	-	TRBJ2-1	TRBD2	CASRSRGGVKEQFF	TGTGCCAGCAGATCGCGGGGGGGCGTTAAAGAGCAGTTCTTC
TRBV7-6	once	TRBJ2-1	TRBD1	CASSLGTGGGYNEQFF	TGTGCCAGCAGCTTAGGGACAGGGGGCGGCTACAATGAGCAGTTCTTC
TRBV11-2	-	TRBJ1-1	-	CASSLGLNTEAFF	TGTGCCAGCAGCTTAGGGCTGAACACTGAAGCTTTCTTT
TRBV29-1	-	TRBJ1-4	-	CSAQVAANEKLFF	TGCAGCGCACAGGTAGCTGCTAATGAAAAACTGTTTTTT
TRBV30	-	TRBJ2-7	-	CAWSEQRPRDEQYF	TGTGCCTGGAGTGAACAAAGACCGAGGGACGAGCAGTACTTC
TRBV7-8	-	TRBJ1-2	-	CASSRPNRDGNYGYTF	TGTGCCAGCAGCCGTCCCAACAGGGACGGCAACTATGGCTACACCTTC
TRBV27	-	TRBJ2-7	-	CASNGGREQYF	TGTGCCAGCAATGGTGGGCGCGAGCAGTACTTC
TRBV18	-	TRBJ2-1	-	CASSEGQREQFF	TGTGCCAGCTCAGAAGGACAGAGGGAGCAGTTCTTC
TRBV7-2	-	TRBJ2-6	TRBD1	CASSREGTGVQGANVLTF	TGTGCCAGCAGCAGGGAAGGGACAGGGGTACAAGGGGCCAACGTCCTGACTTTC
TRBV5-6	-	TRBJ1-5	-	CASSLGQVNQPQHF	TGTGCCAGCAGCTTGGGACAGGTGAATCAGCCCCAGCATTTT
TRBV19	few	TRBJ1-1	TRBD1	CASSIVDRVTEAFF	TGTGCCAGTAGTATAGTGGACAGGGTGACTGAAGCTTTCTTT
TRBV28	-	TRBJ1-5	-	CASSPTGYQPQHF	TGTGCCAGCAGCCCCACAGGGTATCAGCCCCAGCATTTT
TRBV19	-	TRBJ2-5	TRBD1	CASSKNRGETQYF	TGTGCCAGTAGTAAGAACAGGGGAGAGACCCAGTACTTC
TRBV5-1	-	TRBJ2-5	-	CASSTDSGETQYF	TGCGCCAGCAGCACTGACAGTGGGGAGACCCAGTACTTC
TRBV19	-	TRBJ2-1	-	CASSILGGGHYNEQFF	TGTGCCAGTAGTATATTGGGTGGGGGACATTACAATGAGCAGTTCTTC
TRBV5-1	-	TRBJ2-1	TRBD2	CASSLASGGRNEQFF	TGCGCCAGCAGCTTGGCTAGCGGGGGGAGGAATGAGCAGTTCTTC
TRBV4-1	few	TRBJ2-1	-	CASSQEFTGGVYNEQFF	TGCGCCAGCAGCCAAGAATTTACCGGGGGAGTATACAATGAGCAGTTCTTC
TRBV5-5	-	TRBJ1-2	-	CASSSARVYDGYTF	TGTGCCAGCAGCTCCGCCAGGGTCTACGATGGCTACACCTTC
TRBV11-1	-	TRBJ2-5	-	CASSPDSDQETQYF	TGTGCCAGCAGCCCAGACAGCGACCAAGAGACCCAGTACTTC